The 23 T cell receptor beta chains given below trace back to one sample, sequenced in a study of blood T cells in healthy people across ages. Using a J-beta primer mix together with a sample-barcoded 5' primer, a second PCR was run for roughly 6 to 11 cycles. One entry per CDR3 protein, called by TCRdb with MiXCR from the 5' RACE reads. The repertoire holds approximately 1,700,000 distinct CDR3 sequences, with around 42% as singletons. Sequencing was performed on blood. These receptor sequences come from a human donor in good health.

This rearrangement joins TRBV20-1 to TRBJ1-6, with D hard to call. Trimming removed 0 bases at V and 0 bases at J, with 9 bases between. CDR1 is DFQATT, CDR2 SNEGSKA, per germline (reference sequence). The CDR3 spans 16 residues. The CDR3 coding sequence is TGCAGTGCTAGAGATGGGAGCCGCTCCTATAATTCACCCCTCCACTTT. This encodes CSARDGSRSYNSPLHF.

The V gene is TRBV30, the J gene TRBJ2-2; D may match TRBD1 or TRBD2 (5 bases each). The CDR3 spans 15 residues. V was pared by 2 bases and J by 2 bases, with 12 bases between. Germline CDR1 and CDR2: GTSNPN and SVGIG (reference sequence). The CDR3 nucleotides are TGTGCCTGGAGTAATTGGGGGTTAAACACCGGGGAGCTGTTTTTT. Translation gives CAWSNWGLNTGELFF.

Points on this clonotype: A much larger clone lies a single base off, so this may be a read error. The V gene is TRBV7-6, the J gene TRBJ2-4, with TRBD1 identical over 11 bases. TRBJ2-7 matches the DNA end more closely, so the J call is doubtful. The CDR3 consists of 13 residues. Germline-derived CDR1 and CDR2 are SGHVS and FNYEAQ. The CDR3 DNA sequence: TGTGCCAGCGGACAGGGGGCCTCCCACGAGCAGTACTTC. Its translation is CASGQGASHEQYF.

The CDR3 region is CASSMPPVMGNQPQHF. The CDR3 coding sequence is TGTGCCAGTAGTATGCCCCCGGTGATGGGCAATCAGCCCCAGCATTTT. The chain has TRBV19 and TRBJ1-5, with no clear D. This CDR3 contains 16 residues. V was cut by 3 bases and J by 2 bases, with 14 bases left in between. Germline V gene sequence: CDR1 LNHDA, CDR2 SQIVND (reference sequence).

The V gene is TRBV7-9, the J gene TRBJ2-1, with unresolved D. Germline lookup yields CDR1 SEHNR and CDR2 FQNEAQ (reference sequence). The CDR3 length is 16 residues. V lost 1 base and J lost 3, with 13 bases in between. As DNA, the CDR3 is TGTGCCAGCAGCTTAGGGGCGTCGTCCTACTACAATGAGCAGTTCTTC. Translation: CASSLGASSYYNEQFF. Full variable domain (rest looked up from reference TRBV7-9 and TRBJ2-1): DTGVSQNPRHKITKRGQNVTFRCDPISEHNRLYWYRQTLGQGPEFLTYFQNEAQLEKSRLLSDRFSAERPKGSFSTLEIQRTEQGDSAMYLCASSLGASSYYNEQFFGPGTRLTVL.

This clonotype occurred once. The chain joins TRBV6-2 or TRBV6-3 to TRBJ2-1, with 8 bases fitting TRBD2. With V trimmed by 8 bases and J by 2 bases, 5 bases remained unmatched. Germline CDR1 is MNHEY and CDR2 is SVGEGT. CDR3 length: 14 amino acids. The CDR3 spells CASHTGGTYNEQFF. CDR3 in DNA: TGTGCCAGCCACACGGGGGGGACCTACAATGAGCAGTTCTTC.

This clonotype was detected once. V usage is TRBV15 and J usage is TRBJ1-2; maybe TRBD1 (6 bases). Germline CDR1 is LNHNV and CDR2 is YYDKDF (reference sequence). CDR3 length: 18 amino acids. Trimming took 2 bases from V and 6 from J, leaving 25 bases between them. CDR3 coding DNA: TGTGCCACCAGCAGAAAAACTCTACAGGGTCTCTTTGTGGATGGCTACACCTTC. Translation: CATSRKTLQGLFVDGYTF.

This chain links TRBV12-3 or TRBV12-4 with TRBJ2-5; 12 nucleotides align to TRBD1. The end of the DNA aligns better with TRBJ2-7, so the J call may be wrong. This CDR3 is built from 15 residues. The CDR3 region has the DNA TGTGCCAGCACCCGGGGACAGGGGGCGACCTACGAGCAGTACTTC. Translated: CASTRGQGATYEQYF.

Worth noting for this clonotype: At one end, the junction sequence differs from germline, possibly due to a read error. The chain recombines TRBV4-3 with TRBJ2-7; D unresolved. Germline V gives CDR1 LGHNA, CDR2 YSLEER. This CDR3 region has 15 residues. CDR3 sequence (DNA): TGCGCCAGCAACCAAGATCCGGGCGGAACCTACGAGCAGTACTTC. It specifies CASNQDPGGTYEQYF.

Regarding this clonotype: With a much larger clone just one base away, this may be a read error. This CDR3 reads CASSQSAGGYNEQFF. CDR3 DNA: TGCGCCAGCAGCCAATCAGCGGGGGGTTACAATGAGCAGTTCTTC. The chain links TRBV4-3 to TRBJ2-1, with 9 bases that match TRBD2. The CDR3 has 15 residues. Germline-derived CDR1 and CDR2 are LGHNA and YSLEER. With V trimmed by 2 bases and J by 4 bases, 3 bases remained unmatched.

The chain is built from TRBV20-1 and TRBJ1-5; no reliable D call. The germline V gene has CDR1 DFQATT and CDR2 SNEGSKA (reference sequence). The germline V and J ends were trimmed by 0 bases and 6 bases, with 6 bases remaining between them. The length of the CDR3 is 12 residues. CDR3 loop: CSARDLRQPQHF. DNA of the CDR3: TGCAGTGCTAGAGATCTGCGTCAGCCCCAGCATTTT.

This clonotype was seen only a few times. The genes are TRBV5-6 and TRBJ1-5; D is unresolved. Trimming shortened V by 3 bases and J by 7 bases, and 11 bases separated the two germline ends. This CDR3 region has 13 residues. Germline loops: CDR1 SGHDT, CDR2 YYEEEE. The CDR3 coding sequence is TGTGCCAGCAGCTCCACCTCGGGACAGCCCCAGCATTTT. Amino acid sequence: CASSSTSGQPQHF.

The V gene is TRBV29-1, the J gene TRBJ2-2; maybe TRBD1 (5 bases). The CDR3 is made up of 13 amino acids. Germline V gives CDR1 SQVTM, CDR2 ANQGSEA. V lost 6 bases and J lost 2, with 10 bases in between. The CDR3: CSVLTVNTGELFF. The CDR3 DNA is TGCAGCGTGCTGACAGTCAACACCGGGGAGCTGTTTTTT.

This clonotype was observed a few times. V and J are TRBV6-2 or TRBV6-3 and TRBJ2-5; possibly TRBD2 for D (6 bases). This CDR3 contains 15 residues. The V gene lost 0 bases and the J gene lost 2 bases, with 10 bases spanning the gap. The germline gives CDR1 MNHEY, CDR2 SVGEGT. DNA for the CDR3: TGTGCCAGCAGTTACTCGGGACTTCCTCAAGAGACCCAGTACTTC. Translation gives CASSYSGLPQETQYF.

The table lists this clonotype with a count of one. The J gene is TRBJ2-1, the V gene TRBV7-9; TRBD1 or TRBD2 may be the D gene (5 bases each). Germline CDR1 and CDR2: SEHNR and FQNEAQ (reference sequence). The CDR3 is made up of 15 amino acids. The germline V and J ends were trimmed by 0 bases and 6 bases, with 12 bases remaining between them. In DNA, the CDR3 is TGTGCCAGCAGCTTAGCGAGGGGAAGGATCAATGAGCAGTTCTTC. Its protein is CASSLARGRINEQFF.

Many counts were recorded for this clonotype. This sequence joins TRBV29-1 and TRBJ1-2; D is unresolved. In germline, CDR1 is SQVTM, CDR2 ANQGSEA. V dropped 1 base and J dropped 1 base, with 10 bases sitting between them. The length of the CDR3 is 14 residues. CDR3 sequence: CSVEVGRVNYGYTF. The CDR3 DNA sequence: TGCAGCGTTGAAGTGGGTCGAGTTAACTATGGCTACACCTTC.

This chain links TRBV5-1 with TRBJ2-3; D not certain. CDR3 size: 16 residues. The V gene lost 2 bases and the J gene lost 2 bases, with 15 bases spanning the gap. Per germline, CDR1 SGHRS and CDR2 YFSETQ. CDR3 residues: CASSFYGDTTTDTQYF. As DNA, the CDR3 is TGCGCCAGCAGCTTTTATGGTGACACCACCACAGATACGCAGTATTTT.

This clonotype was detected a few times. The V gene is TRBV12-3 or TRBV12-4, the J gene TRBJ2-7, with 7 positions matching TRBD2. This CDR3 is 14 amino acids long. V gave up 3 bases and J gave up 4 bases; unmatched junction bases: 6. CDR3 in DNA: TGTGCCAGCAGTTTGGGACTAACTTTATACGAGCAGTACTTC. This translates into CASSLGLTLYEQYF.

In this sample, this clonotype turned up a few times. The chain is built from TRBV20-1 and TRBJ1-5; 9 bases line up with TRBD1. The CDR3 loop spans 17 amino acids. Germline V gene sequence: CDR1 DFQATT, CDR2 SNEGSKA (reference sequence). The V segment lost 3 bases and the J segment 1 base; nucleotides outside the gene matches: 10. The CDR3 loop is CSASGQGLGVSNQPQHF. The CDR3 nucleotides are TGCAGTGCTAGTGGACAGGGGCTAGGAGTAAGCAATCAGCCCCAGCATTTT.

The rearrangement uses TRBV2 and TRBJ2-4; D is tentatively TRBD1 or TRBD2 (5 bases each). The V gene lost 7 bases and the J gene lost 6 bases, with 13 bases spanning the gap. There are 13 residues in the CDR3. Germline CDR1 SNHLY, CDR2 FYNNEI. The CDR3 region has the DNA TGTGCCAGCACTCGGGACCTCGGAAACATTCAGTACTTC. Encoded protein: CASTRDLGNIQYF.

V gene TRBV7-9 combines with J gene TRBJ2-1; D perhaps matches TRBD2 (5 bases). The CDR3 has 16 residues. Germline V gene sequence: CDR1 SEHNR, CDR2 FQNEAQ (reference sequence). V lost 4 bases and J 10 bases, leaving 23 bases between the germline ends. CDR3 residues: CASSSYPSDPTGEQFF. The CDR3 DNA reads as TGTGCCAGCAGCTCCTACCCCTCAGACCCGACGGGGGAGCAGTTCTTC.

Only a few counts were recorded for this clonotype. For the CDR3, the DNA is TGTGCCAGCAGCCCCACGGCCGGTATTCCTCAAACCTTGGACACTGAAGCTTTCTTT. Its protein product is CASSPTAGIPQTLDTEAFF. The J gene is TRBJ1-1, the V gene TRBV7-2; D call uncertain. This CDR3 is 19 amino acids long. Germline V CDR1 and CDR2: SGHTA, FQGNSA. With 5 bases removed from V and 3 bases from J, the gap between germline ends came to 28 bases.

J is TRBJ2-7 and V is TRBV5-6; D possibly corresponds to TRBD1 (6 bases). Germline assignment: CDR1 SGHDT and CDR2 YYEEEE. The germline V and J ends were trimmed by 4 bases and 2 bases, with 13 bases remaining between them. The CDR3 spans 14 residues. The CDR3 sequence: CASSRLGQPYEQYF. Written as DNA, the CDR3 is TGTGCCAGCAGCCGACTGGGACAACCCTACGAGCAGTACTTC.